This TCR beta chain was retrieved from a study of T cell changes during pregnancy in multiple sclerosis. Trimming removed 2 bases at V and 6 bases at J, with 14 bases between. The CDR3 covers 14 residues. Germline CDR1 SGHAT, CDR2 FQNNGV. Repertoires were generated with immunoSEQ multiplex PCR, while TCRdb's copy carries only in-frame clones and drops some. The table lists some 35,000 clones, roughly 90% of them singletons, with 0.75% to 0.9% in the top ten. Sequencing used CD4+ T cells from peripheral blood mononuclear cells, obtained after pregnancy. This sequence was found in a female donor in good health, enrolled as a control in a pregnancy study. This chain links TRBV11-2 with TRBJ2-7; D gene uncertain. CDR3 amino acids: CASSLPHTTSEQYF. As DNA, the CDR3 is TGTGCCAGCAGCTTACCACATACTACATCCGAGCAGTACTTC.